These T cell receptor beta chains were read from a single sample in a study of blood T cell repertoires in COVID-19. The repertoire was sequenced with immunoSEQ multiplex PCR; TCRdb's copy has only in-frame clones and lacks some. Found here are about 400,000 clones, over 85% of them singletons; the top ten hold about 1.7%. Sequencing was carried out using PBMCs or T cells enriched from blood (not recorded which). These receptors all come from a woman between 25 and 40 years old who had recovered from COVID-19. The CDR3 runs from the conserved cysteine through the conserved F or W. D genes are given only for firm matches. The size entry is marked missing in some rows and otherwise reads once, few, many or a size class.

V	J	size	length	D	CDR3	DNA
TRBV30	TRBJ1-5	-	14	-	CAWSSITSNQPQHF	TGTGCCTGGAGTTCTATTACGAGCAATCAGCCCCAGCATTTT
TRBV6-4	TRBJ1-5	-	14	-	CASREGPGDQPQHF	TGTGCCAGCCGAGAAGGCCCCGGAGATCAGCCCCAGCATTTT
TRBV2	TRBJ2-3	-	12	-	CASSLFSDTQYF	TGTGCCAGCAGCCTATTCTCAGATACGCAGTATTTT
TRBV10-3	TRBJ2-7	-	14	TRBD1	CAISEGTGAYEQYF	TGTGCCATCAGTGAGGGGACAGGGGCCTACGAGCAGTACTTC
TRBV5-4	TRBJ1-1	-	16	TRBD1	CASSPKKTGSNTEAFF	TGTGCCAGCAGCCCTAAAAAGACAGGGTCGAACACTGAAGCTTTCTTT
TRBV5-1	TRBJ1-2	-	13	-	CASSLEGNGGYTF	TGCGCCAGCAGCTTAGAAGGAAACGGGGGCTACACCTTC
TRBV7-2	TRBJ1-6	-	13	-	CASSLERGSPLHF	TGTGCCAGCAGCCTTGAACGGGGTTCACCCCTCCACTTT
TRBV24-1	TRBJ2-5	-	15	TRBD1	CATSEGQLLKETQYF	TGTGCCACCAGTGAGGGACAGCTACTCAAAGAGACCCAGTACTTC
TRBV30	TRBJ1-1	few	12	-	CASRRGLSEAFF	TGTGCCAGCAGGCGGGGGCTTAGTGAAGCTTTCTTT
TRBV11-3	TRBJ2-3	-	16	-	CASSLGQTSSTDTQYF	TGTGCCAGCAGCTTGGGGCAGACGTCCAGCACAGATACGCAGTATTTT
TRBV9	TRBJ1-4	-	14	-	CASSVQDSAEKLFF	TGTGCCAGCAGCGTCCAGGACAGTGCTGAAAAACTGTTTTTT
TRBV28	TRBJ2-3	once	16	TRBD1	CASSPRTGKGTDTQYF	TGTGCCAGCAGTCCAAGGACAGGGAAGGGCACAGATACGCAGTATTTT
TRBV5-6	TRBJ1-1	-	15	TRBD1	CASSWTGGADTEAFF	TGTGCCAGCAGCTGGACAGGGGGCGCTGACACTGAAGCTTTCTTT
TRBV9	TRBJ1-3	-	16	TRBD1	CASSATGTVSGNTIYF	TGTGCCAGCAGCGCAACCGGGACAGTCTCTGGAAACACCATATATTTT
TRBV28	TRBJ2-7	-	14	TRBD2	CASTVAGLVNEQYF	TGTGCCAGCACCGTGGCGGGACTAGTTAACGAGCAGTACTTC
TRBV5-3	TRBJ2-1	-	13	-	CARRVTTDDEQFF	TGTGCCAGAAGGGTTACGACAGACGATGAGCAGTTCTTC
TRBV30	TRBJ1-6	-	13	-	CAWRSSYNSPLHF	TGTGCCTGGAGGAGCTCCTATAATTCACCCCTCCACTTT
TRBV7-9	TRBJ1-2	-	14	-	CASSLTRGGYGYTF	TGTGCCAGCAGCTTAACCAGGGGCGGCTATGGCTACACCTTC
TRBV10-3	TRBJ1-2	-	14	TRBD1	CAISDATGGYGYTF	TGTGCCATCAGTGACGCGACAGGGGGCTATGGCTACACCTTC
TRBV6-1	TRBJ1-6	-	13	-	CASSERVGSPLHF	TGTGCCAGCAGTGAGAGGGTTGGATCACCCCTCCACTTT
TRBV30	TRBJ2-1	-	16	-	CAWSVRTTSSYNEQFF	TGTGCCTGGAGTGTTCGCACTACGAGCTCCTACAATGAGCAGTTCTTC
TRBV6-5	TRBJ1-3	once	14	-	CASRQGYSGNTIYF	TGTGCCAGCAGACAGGGCTACTCTGGAAACACCATATATTTT
TRBV6-5	TRBJ2-7	-	13	TRBD1	CASSNRGFYEQYF	TGTGCCAGCAGCAACAGGGGGTTCTACGAGCAGTACTTC
TRBV19	TRBJ1-1	once	20	-	CASSIGFSGVGVGMNTEAFF	TGTGCCAGTAGTATCGGGTTTTCGGGAGTAGGGGTGGGCATGAACACTGAAGCTTTCTTT
TRBV5-4	TRBJ2-1	once	15	TRBD2	CASSFELAGGGEQFF	TGTGCCAGCAGCTTCGAACTAGCGGGAGGGGGTGAGCAGTTCTTC
TRBV15	TRBJ1-2	-	14	TRBD1	CATSRERGGLGYTF	TGTGCCACCAGCAGAGAGAGAGGGGGCCTTGGCTACACCTTC
TRBV5-1	TRBJ2-2	-	16	-	CASSLRTGPNTGELFF	TGCGCCAGCAGTTTACGTACTGGGCCGAACACCGGGGAGCTGTTTTTT
TRBV19	TRBJ1-1	-	12	-	CASRPNYKEAFF	TGTGCCAGTAGGCCGAACTACAAAGAAGCTTTCTTT
TRBV4-1	TRBJ2-7	-	15	TRBD1	CASSQADRVSYEQYF	TGCGCCAGCAGCCAAGCGGACAGGGTTTCCTACGAGCAGTACTTC
TRBV30	TRBJ1-2	-	11	-	CAVSAESGYTF	TGTGCCGTCTCAGCGGAAAGTGGCTACACCTTC
TRBV3-1/TRBV3-2	TRBJ1-5	-	13	TRBD1	CASSPDRVQPQHF	TGTGCCAGCAGCCCGGACAGGGTGCAGCCCCAGCATTTT
TRBV7-9	TRBJ1-6	-	15	TRBD1	CASSFSTGQGSPLHF	TGTGCCAGCAGCTTCTCGACAGGGCAGGGTTCACCCCTCCACTTT
TRBV25-1	TRBJ2-1	-	15	TRBD2	CASSEGTSGDNEQFF	TGTGCCAGCAGTGAAGGGACTAGCGGGGACAATGAGCAGTTCTTC